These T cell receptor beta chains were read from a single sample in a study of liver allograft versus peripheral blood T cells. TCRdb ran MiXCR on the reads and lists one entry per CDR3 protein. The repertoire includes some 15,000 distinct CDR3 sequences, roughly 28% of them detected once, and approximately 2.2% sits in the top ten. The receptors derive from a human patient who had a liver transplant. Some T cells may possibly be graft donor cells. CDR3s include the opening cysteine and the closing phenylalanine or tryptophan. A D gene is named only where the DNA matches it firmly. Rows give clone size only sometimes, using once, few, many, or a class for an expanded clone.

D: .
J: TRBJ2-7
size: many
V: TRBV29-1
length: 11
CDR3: CSVEDRHEQYF
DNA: TGCAGCGTCGAGGACCGTCACGAGCAGTACTTC

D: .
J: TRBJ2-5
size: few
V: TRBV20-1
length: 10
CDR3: CSGGEETQYF
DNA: TGCAGTGGGGGGGAAGAGACCCAGTACTTC

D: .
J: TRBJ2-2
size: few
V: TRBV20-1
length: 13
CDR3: CSAPSENTGELFF
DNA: TGCAGTGCTCCCTCAGAAAACACCGGGGAGCTGTTTTTT

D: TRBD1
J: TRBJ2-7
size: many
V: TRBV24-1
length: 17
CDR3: CATSEGTGHKVVYEQYF
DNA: TGTGCCACCAGTGAAGGGACAGGCCACAAGGTCGTCTACGAGCAGTACTTC

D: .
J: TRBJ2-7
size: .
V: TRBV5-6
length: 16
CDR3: CASSSRWYIGSYEQYF
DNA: TGTGCCAGCAGCTCCCGCTGGTATATCGGCTCCTACGAGCAGTACTTC

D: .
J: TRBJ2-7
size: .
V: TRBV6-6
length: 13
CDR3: CASSYSGIYEQYF
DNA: TGTGCCAGCAGTTACTCCGGGATCTACGAGCAGTACTTC

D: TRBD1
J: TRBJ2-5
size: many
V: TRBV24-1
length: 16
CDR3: CATSDLPTGREETQYF
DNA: TGTGCCACCAGTGATTTGCCGACAGGGCGAGAAGAGACCCAGTACTTC

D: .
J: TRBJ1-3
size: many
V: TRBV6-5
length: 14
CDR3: CASSRESRGNTIYF
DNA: TGTGCCAGCTCCAGGGAATCGCGCGGAAACACCATATATTTT

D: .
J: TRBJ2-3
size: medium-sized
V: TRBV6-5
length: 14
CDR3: CASSYRQASDTQYF
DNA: TGTGCCAGCAGTTACCGGCAGGCGAGCGATACGCAGTATTTT

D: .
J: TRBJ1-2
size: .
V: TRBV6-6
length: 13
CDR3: CASSYGAYRGYTF
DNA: TGTGCCAGCAGTTATGGAGCCTATCGGGGCTACACCTTC

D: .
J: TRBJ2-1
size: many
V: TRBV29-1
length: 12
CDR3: CSVGPNGHEQFF
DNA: TGCAGCGTTGGCCCAAACGGGCATGAGCAGTTCTTC

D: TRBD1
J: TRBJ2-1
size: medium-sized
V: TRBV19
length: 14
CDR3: CASRSTGGRDEQFF
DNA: TGTGCCAGTAGATCGACAGGGGGGAGGGATGAGCAGTTCTTC

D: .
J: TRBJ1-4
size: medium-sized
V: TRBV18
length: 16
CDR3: CASSSNGVGTNEKLFF
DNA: TGTGCCAGCTCATCGAACGGGGTGGGAACTAATGAAAAACTGTTTTTT

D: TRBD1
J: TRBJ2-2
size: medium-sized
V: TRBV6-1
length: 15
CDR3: CASSDRQGGPGELFF
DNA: TGTGCCAGCAGTGACCGACAGGGCGGGCCCGGGGAGCTGTTTTTT

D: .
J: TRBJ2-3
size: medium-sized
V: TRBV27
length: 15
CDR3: CASMPPGAGYDTQYF
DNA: TGTGCCAGCATGCCGCCCGGGGCGGGATACGATACGCAGTATTTT

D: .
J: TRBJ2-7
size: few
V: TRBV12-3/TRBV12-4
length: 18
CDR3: CASSSAPNPALGSYEQYF
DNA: TGTGCCAGCAGTTCCGCCCCCAACCCAGCTTTAGGCTCCTACGAGCAGTACTTC

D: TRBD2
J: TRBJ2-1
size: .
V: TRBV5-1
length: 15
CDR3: CASSPSRGRANEQFF
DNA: TGCGCCAGCAGCCCTTCTCGCGGGAGGGCTAATGAGCAGTTCTTC

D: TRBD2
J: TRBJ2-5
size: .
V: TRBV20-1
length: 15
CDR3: CSAGRLAGLQETQYF
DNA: TGCAGTGCTGGACGACTAGCGGGGCTCCAAGAGACCCAGTACTTC

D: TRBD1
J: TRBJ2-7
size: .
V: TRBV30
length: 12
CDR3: CAWRGQGREQYF
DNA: TGTGCCTGGAGGGGACAGGGCCGGGAGCAGTACTTC

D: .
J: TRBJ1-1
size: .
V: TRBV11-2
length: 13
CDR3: CASSISQDTEAFF
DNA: TGTGCCAGCAGCATCTCACAGGACACTGAAGCTTTCTTT

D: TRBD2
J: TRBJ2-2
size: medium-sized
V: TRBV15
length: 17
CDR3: CATSRPGLAGGSGELFF
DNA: TGTGCCACCAGCCGACCGGGACTAGCGGGGGGAAGCGGGGAGCTGTTTTTT

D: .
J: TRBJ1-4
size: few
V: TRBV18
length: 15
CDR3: CASSPPRGGEEKLFF
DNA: TGTGCCAGCTCACCACCCAGGGGCGGAGAGGAAAAACTGTTTTTT

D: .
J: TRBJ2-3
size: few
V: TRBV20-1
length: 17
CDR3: CSAGSFRDGGGADTQYF
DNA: TGCAGTGCTGGAAGTTTTAGGGACGGAGGAGGGGCAGATACGCAGTATTTT

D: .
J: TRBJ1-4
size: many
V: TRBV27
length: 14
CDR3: CASSLGLANEKLFF
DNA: TGTGCCAGCAGTTTAGGCTTAGCTAATGAAAAACTGTTTTTT

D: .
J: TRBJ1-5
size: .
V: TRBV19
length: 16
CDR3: CASSIVPSGVGQPQHF
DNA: TGTGCCAGTAGTATAGTCCCTTCCGGGGTAGGCCAGCCCCAGCATTTT

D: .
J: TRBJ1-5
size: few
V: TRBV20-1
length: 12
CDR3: CSARASNQPQHF
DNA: TGCAGTGCTAGAGCTAGTAATCAGCCCCAGCATTTT

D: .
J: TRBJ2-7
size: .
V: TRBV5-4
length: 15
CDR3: CASSFSTGGPYEQYF
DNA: TGTGCCAGCAGCTTCTCCACAGGTGGCCCCTACGAGCAGTACTTC

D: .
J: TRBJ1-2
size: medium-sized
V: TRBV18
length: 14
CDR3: CASSPGQGPYGYTF
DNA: TGTGCCAGCTCTCCGGGGCAGGGCCCTTATGGCTACACCTTC